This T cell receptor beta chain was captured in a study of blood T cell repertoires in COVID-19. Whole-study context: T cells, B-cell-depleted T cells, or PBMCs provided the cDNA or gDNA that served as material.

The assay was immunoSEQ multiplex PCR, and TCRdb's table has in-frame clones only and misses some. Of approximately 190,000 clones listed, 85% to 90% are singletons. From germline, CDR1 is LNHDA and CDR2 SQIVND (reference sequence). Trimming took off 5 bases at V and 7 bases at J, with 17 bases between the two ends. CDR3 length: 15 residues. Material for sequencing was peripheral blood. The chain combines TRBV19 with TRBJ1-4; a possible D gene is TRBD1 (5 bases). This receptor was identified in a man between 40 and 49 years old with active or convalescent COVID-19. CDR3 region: CASSRSDKRGEKLFF. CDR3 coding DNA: TGTGCCAGTAGTCGATCGGACAAGCGAGGTGAAAAACTGTTTTTT. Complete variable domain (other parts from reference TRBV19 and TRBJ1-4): DGGITQSPKYLFRKEGQNVTLSCEQNLNHDAMYWYRQDPGQGLRLIYYSQIVNDFQKGDIAEGYSVSREKKESFPLTVTSAQKNPTAFYLCASSRSDKRGEKLFFGSGTQLSVL.